The present entry profiles one TCR beta chain with its context. CDR1 and CDR2 (germline): SGDLS, YYNGEE. There are 18 residues in the CDR3. Trimming took off 4 bases at V and 5 bases at J, with 25 bases between the two ends. This sample is drawn from a study of blood T cell repertoires in COVID-19. For the study at large: COVID-19 samples from acute and convalescent phases originated in the United States, Italy and Spain. Sources were T cells, B-cell-depleted T cells, or PBMCs; the material itself was cDNA or gDNA.

Per the original data handling: Nucleated cell counts were estimated from reference gene primer amplification. The repertoire was sequenced with immunoSEQ multiplex PCR; TCRdb's copy has only in-frame clones and lacks some. From that table come the V and J calls and clone size; the DNA was used to work out D and trimming. The table includes 35,000 to 50,000 clones, almost 90% detected once. This rearrangement joins TRBV9 to TRBJ2-1; a weak D match, TRBD1 (6 bases). The specimen sequenced was peripheral blood. The clonotype was recovered from a man aged 50 or older with active COVID-19. The CDR3 reads CASSLIALGQGRHNEQFF. The CDR3 region has the DNA TGTGCCAGCAGCCTCATCGCGCTGGGGCAGGGGCGCCACAATGAGCAGTTCTTC.